This entry lists 21 T cell receptor beta chains sequenced from one sample in a study of CD8 T cells in ankylosing spondylitis. Their antigens remain unidentified. Findings and limits, study-wide: Within ankylosing spondylitis blood, a TCR beta motif made up of under 10 highly homologous variants appeared to be characteristic.

TCRdb reanalysed the 5' RACE reads using MiXCR and keeps one entry per CDR3 protein. The table lists around 390,000 distinct CDR3 sequences, 20% to 25% of them singletons. Sequencing was carried out using blood, either unsorted or a sorted T cell fraction (not recorded which). The receptors here all came from a male donor with ankylosing spondylitis.

This clonotype was seen only a few times. The chain joins TRBV5-6 to TRBJ2-7, with 7 positions matching TRBD1. The CDR3 sequence is 13 residues long. In germline, CDR1 is SGHDT, CDR2 YYEEEE. V gave up 7 bases and J gave up 0 bases; unmatched junction bases: 4. Here the CDR3 reads CASSWTGSYEQYF. CDR3 bases: TGTGCCAGCTCGTGGACAGGCTCCTACGAGCAGTACTTC.

In this sample, this clonotype turned up many times. The CDR3 is CASTLRAGDTQYF. The CDR3 DNA is TGTGCCAGCACCCTGAGGGCGGGAGATACGCAGTATTTT. This chain joins TRBV7-3 and TRBJ2-3; D perhaps matches TRBD2 (5 bases). With 7 bases removed from V and 5 bases from J, the gap between germline ends came to 13 bases. This CDR3 contains 13 residues. Germline-derived CDR1 and CDR2 are SGHTA and FQGTGA. The variable domain in full, with the rest retrieved from reference TRBV7-3 and TRBJ2-3, is GAGVSQTPSNKVTEKGKYVELRCDPISGHTALYWYRQSLGQGPEFLIYFQGTGAADDSGLPNDRFFAVRPEGSVSTLKIQRTERGDSAVYLCASTLRAGDTQYFGPGTRLTVL.

This chain connects TRBV6-6 to TRBJ1-1; no firm D call. The CDR3 runs 12 residues. Trimming stripped 10 bases from V and 0 bases from J, with 9 bases between. Germline CDR1 and CDR2: MNHNY and SVGAGI (reference sequence). The DNA of the CDR3 is TGTGCCACCCAAGGAGTGAACACTGAAGCTTTCTTT. Its translation: CATQGVNTEAFF.

This clonotype was counted between two and nine times. This chain connects TRBV5-5 to TRBJ1-2, with D perhaps TRBD1 (5 bases). Germline CDR1 is SGHKS and CDR2 is YYEKEE (reference sequence). The germline V and J ends were trimmed by 4 bases and 9 bases, with 16 bases remaining between them. The CDR3 runs 13 residues. CDR3 region: CASSVPRGYRYTF. In DNA form, the CDR3 reads TGTGCCAGCAGCGTGCCACGGGGGTATCGCTACACCTTC.

This clonotype was counted only a few times. The rearrangement joins TRBV7-9 to TRBJ2-7; 7 bases agree with TRBD1. The CDR3 totals 12 residues. Germline values: CDR1 SEHNR, CDR2 FQNEAQ (reference sequence). After removal of 5 bases from V and 6 bases from J, the junction contained 4 bases not matched to a gene. In nucleotides, the CDR3 is TGTGCCAGCAGCGAGACAGGGACCGAGCAGTACTTC. Protein product: CASSETGTEQYF. The full variable domain, its missing parts supplied by reference TRBV7-9 and TRBJ2-7, is DTGVSQNPRHKITKRGQNVTFRCDPISEHNRLYWYRQTLGQGPEFLTYFQNEAQLEKSRLLSDRFSAERPKGSFSTLEIQRTEQGDSAMYLCASSETGTEQYFGPGTRLTVT.

This clonotype was detected a few times. This rearrangement joins TRBV18 to TRBJ1-4, with D unresolved. Trimming cost V 2 bases and J 5 bases, with 6 bases left between them. Germline V gives CDR1 KGHSH, CDR2 LQKENI. The length of the CDR3 is 13 residues. Here the CDR3 reads CASSPFGNEKLFF. CDR3 DNA sequence: TGTGCCAGCTCACCATTTGGGAATGAAAAACTGTTTTTT.

This clonotype has only one observation. CDR3 protein: CASTAGTSGANVLTF. As DNA, the CDR3 is TGTGCCAGCACCGCTGGCACCTCTGGGGCCAACGTCCTGACTTTC. The chain recombines TRBV12-3 or TRBV12-4 with TRBJ2-6; D is uncertain. The CDR3 sequence is 15 residues long. Trimming left V 7 bases short and J 0 bases short, with 10 bases between.

This clonotype was seen a few times. The gene calls are TRBV6-4 and TRBJ2-1; no clear D gene. With 3 bases removed from V and 7 bases from J, the gap between germline ends came to 10 bases. This CDR3 is built from 13 residues. The V gene's germline CDR1 is MRHNA and CDR2 SNTAGT. CDR3 bases: TGTGCCAGCAGTGAAATCCATCGAAATGAGCAGTTCTTC. Its translation is CASSEIHRNEQFF.

In DNA, the CDR3 is TGTGCCAGTAGTACACTTAGCGGGAGCGAGCAGTACTTC. Its protein is CASSTLSGSEQYF. The chain recombines TRBV19 with TRBJ2-7, with TRBD2 matching over 9 bases. With V trimmed by 4 bases and J by 6 bases, 4 bases remained unmatched. This CDR3 comprises 13 residues. Germline assignment: CDR1 LNHDA and CDR2 SQIVND (reference sequence).

The chain couples TRBV6-5 to TRBJ2-3, with TRBD2 matching over 10 bases. The V segment lost 2 bases and the J segment 1 base; nucleotides outside the gene matches: 6. CDR3 length: 17 amino acids. CDR1 MNHEY and CDR2 SVGAGI come from the germline V gene. This CDR3 is CASSYGLAATGTDTQYF. The CDR3 DNA follows: TGTGCCAGCAGTTACGGACTAGCGGCTACGGGCACAGATACGCAGTATTTT.

V and J are TRBV29-1 and TRBJ1-1, with D possibly TRBD1 on 5 matching bases. V dropped 5 bases and J dropped 2 bases, with 12 bases sitting between them. Germline loops: CDR1 SQVTM, CDR2 ANQGSEA. The CDR3 runs to 13 residues. The CDR3 here is CSVRLGGNTEAFF. CDR3 nucleotide sequence: TGCAGCGTTCGCCTTGGGGGTAACACTGAAGCTTTCTTT.

This clonotype was detected only a few times. The rearrangement joins TRBV20-1 to TRBJ2-2, with TRBD2 identical over 9 bases. CDR3 length equals 17 residues. Germline values: CDR1 DFQATT, CDR2 SNEGSKA (reference sequence). The junction had 8 bases not matched to a gene; V was cut back by 0 bases and J by 3 bases. The CDR3 DNA is TGCAGTGCTAGAGATGACGCTAGCGGGATTGACACCGGGGAGCTGTTTTTT. Translating it yields CSARDDASGIDTGELFF.

In this sample, this clonotype turned up a few times. The rearrangement links TRBV27 to TRBJ2-2; a weak D match, TRBD2 (5 bases). Germline V gene sequence: CDR1 MNHEY, CDR2 SMNVEV (reference sequence). CDR3 length: 16 amino acids. Trimming left V 2 bases short and J 5 bases short, with 15 bases between. CDR3 coding DNA: TGTGCCAGCAGTTTAGGTCGGGCAGGAGGAACCGGGGAGCTGTTTTTT. This sequence encodes CASSLGRAGGTGELFF.

Only a few counts were recorded for this clonotype. The chain employs TRBV30 and TRBJ2-1; D unclear. Germline V gene sequence: CDR1 GTSNPN, CDR2 SVGIG (reference sequence). This CDR3 is built from 13 residues. V was shortened by 2 bases and J by 2 bases, with 7 bases between the two germline ends. The DNA for the CDR3 is TGTGCCTGGAGTCCCGACACCTACAATGAGCAGTTCTTC. Its protein product is CAWSPDTYNEQFF.

The V call is TRBV24-1, the J call TRBJ2-3; 7 positions agree with TRBD1. The CDR3 is 14 residues long. Germline assignment: CDR1 KGHDR and CDR2 SFDVKD. The trim removed 9 bases at V and 3 bases at J, leaving 8 bases unmatched. The CDR3 loop reads CATALTGFTDTQYF. The CDR3 DNA sequence: TGTGCCACCGCGTTGACAGGGTTTACAGATACGCAGTATTTT.

This rearrangement joins TRBV18 to TRBJ2-7; 7 bases match TRBD2. The CDR3 runs 14 residues. CDR1 is KGHSH, CDR2 LQKENI, per germline. J lost 4 bases, V lost 2 bases, and 5 bases had no gene match. The CDR3 sequence: CASSPGAGVYEQYF. CDR3 sequence (DNA): TGTGCCAGCTCACCAGGGGCGGGGGTATACGAGCAGTACTTC.

V is TRBV6-5 and J is TRBJ2-7; D uncertain. The CDR3 sequence is 11 residues long. CDR1 is MNHEY and CDR2 is SVGAGI in the germline V gene. V dropped 1 base and J dropped 3 bases, with 1 base sitting between them. The CDR3 nucleotides are TGTGCCAGCAGTTACTTCTACGAGCAGTACTTC. Encoded protein: CASSYFYEQYF.

The chain combines TRBV3-1 with TRBJ2-7, with 11 bases matching TRBD2. CDR1 LGHDT and CDR2 YNNKEL come from the germline V gene (reference sequence). V was clipped by 4 bases and J by 4 bases; unmatched bases: 3. This CDR3 has 14 amino acids. CDR3 sequence: CASSRGTSGYEQYF. In nucleotides, the CDR3 is TGTGCCAGCAGCCGAGGGACTAGCGGTTACGAGCAGTACTTC.

The chain carries TRBV20-1 and TRBJ2-1, with D possibly TRBD1 on 5 matching bases. The CDR3 is made up of 12 amino acids. The V gene lost 7 bases and the J gene lost 0 bases, with 7 bases spanning the gap. Germline V gives CDR1 DFQATT, CDR2 SNEGSKA (reference sequence). The CDR3 bases are TGCAGTGGGACACACTCCTACAATGAGCAGTTCTTC. Its translation is CSGTHSYNEQFF.

The genes are TRBV4-3 and TRBJ2-3; the match to TRBD2 covers 9 bases. J lost 3 bases, V lost 4 bases, and 11 bases had no gene match. The germline V gene encodes CDR1 LGHNA and CDR2 YSLEER. The CDR3 runs 17 residues. The CDR3 region has the DNA TGCGCCAGCAGCCGGGAAGTGGCGGGACTAGCAACAGATACGCAGTATTTT. The encoded protein is CASSREVAGLATDTQYF.

This clonotype was counted only a few times. V usage is TRBV6-8 and J usage is TRBJ1-5; no firm D call. This CDR3 contains 12 residues. Germline assignment: CDR1 MNHGY and CDR2 SAAAGT. Trimming cost V 0 bases and J 7 bases, with 4 bases left between them. The CDR3 region is CASSYSQQPQHF. In DNA form, the CDR3 reads TGTGCCAGCAGTTACTCGCAACAGCCCCAGCATTTT.